The source of this T cell receptor (beta chain) is a study of shared clonotypes between healthy human individuals. Study context: Donor ages ranged 18 to 49 years: a couple of women, a few men.

The CDR3 is made up of 16 amino acids. V dropped 0 bases and J dropped 2 bases, with 13 bases sitting between them. The germline V gene has CDR1 LGHNA and CDR2 YSLEER. At deep level, the assay was performed. The genomic DNA of each subset was split evenly across several immunoSEQ plates. Authors' processing steps: ImmunoSEQ supplied junction-only sequences lacking quality scores, so filtering was different. Libraries were prepared by immunoSEQ multiplex PCR; TCRdb keeps only in-frame clonotypes and omits some of them. V, J and clone size are those of that table, while D and trimming were read from the DNA. The profile shows about 470,000 clones, more than 75% of them singletons.

Sequenced input: PBMCs. J is TRBJ2-5 and V is TRBV4-3; no clear D. This receptor was identified in a woman aged 40 to 55 in good health. Some clones in this sample may be carry-over from other donors' samples. The CDR3 region is CASSQELGPPQETQYF. CDR3 coding DNA: TGCGCCAGCAGCCAAGAATTAGGGCCGCCTCAAGAGACCCAGTACTTC.